A selection of T cell receptor beta chains follows, all from one sample in a study of T cells after yellow fever vaccination. Each CDR3 protein gets one entry after TCRdb re-called the 5' RACE reads with MiXCR. Of about 340,000 distinct CDR3 sequences listed, 8% to 10% are singletons. The sample here was PBMCs, taken on the day of the first yellow fever vaccination. The receptors shown here come from a young man who received the YFV17D yellow fever vaccine. Both conserved end residues are part of each CDR3. D genes are given only for firm matches. The listing skips clone size in some rows; elsewhere it reads once, few, many or a size class.

v_call	clone_size	cdr3_length	j_call	d_call	cdr3_nt	cdr3_aa
TRBV3-1	NA	15	TRBJ2-7	NA	TGTGCCAGCAGCCAAAATTCAGGTTTCAGGGACGAGCAGTACTTC	CASSQNSGFRDEQYF
TRBV29-1	NA	15	TRBJ2-3	NA	TGCAGCGTTGAGGATTATAGCCGGCGCACAGATACGCAGTATTTT	CSVEDYSRRTDTQYF
TRBV18	NA	17	TRBJ2-1	NA	TGTGCCAGCTCACCACCGGGTGGCTCTCGCTCCTACAATGAGCAGTTCTTC	CASSPPGGSRSYNEQFF
TRBV27	NA	17	TRBJ2-6	NA	TGTGCCAGCAGTCCAATTTCGCCGGAGACTGGGGCCAACGTCCTGACTTTC	CASSPISPETGANVLTF
TRBV7-9	many	17	TRBJ2-2	TRBD2	TGTGCCAGCAGCCCCGGCGGTGGACTAGCGGGGACCGGGGAGCTGTTTTTT	CASSPGGGLAGTGELFF
TRBV5-1	many	14	TRBJ2-7	NA	TGCGCCAGCAGCCAAACGCTACAGGGTTACGAGCAGTACTTC	CASSQTLQGYEQYF
TRBV19	few	16	TRBJ1-1	NA	TGTGCCAGTAGGCAGGCGTGGCGGGTCTCGAAACCTGAAGCTTTCTTT	CASRQAWRVSKPEAFF
TRBV4-3	many	15	TRBJ2-2	NA	TGCGCCAGCAGCCAAGAGACGGGGAGACCCGGGGAGCTGTTTTTT	CASSQETGRPGELFF
TRBV3-1	many	17	TRBJ2-5	TRBD2	TGTGCCAGCAGCCAAGATAGCGTCCTAGCGGGGGGAAAGACCCAGTACTTC	CASSQDSVLAGGKTQYF
TRBV7-2	NA	13	TRBJ1-2	NA	TGTGCCAGCAGCTTAGGCTTGACGCGGGGCTACACCTTC	CASSLGLTRGYTF
TRBV2	few	15	TRBJ1-5	TRBD1	TGTGCCAGCAGCCTCCGGGACAGCGGCAATCAGCCCCAGCATTTT	CASSLRDSGNQPQHF
TRBV4-2	NA	15	TRBJ2-5	TRBD2	TGTGCCAGCAGCCAAGAGTACACTAGCGAAGAGACCCAGTACTTC	CASSQEYTSEETQYF
TRBV5-4	NA	16	TRBJ2-1	TRBD2	TGTGCCAGCAGCTCGGGACTAGCGGGGCGCAGGAATGAGCAGTTCTTC	CASSSGLAGRRNEQFF
TRBV20-1	NA	14	TRBJ2-1	NA	TGCAGTGCTAGAAAGCAGCTAGCCTACAATGAGCAGTTCTTC	CSARKQLAYNEQFF
TRBV23-1	NA	16	TRBJ2-1	NA	TGCGCCAGCAGTCAATGGTGGGGAAGCTCCTACAATGAGCAGTTCTTC	CASSQWWGSSYNEQFF
TRBV29-1	few	15	TRBJ2-3	TRBD2	TGCAGCGTCAGCCCTACTAGCGGGGGCACAGATACGCAGTATTTT	CSVSPTSGGTDTQYF
TRBV6-6	NA	13	TRBJ1-2	NA	TGTGCCAACTACGGAGGACCCTCCTATGGCTACACCTTC	CANYGGPSYGYTF
TRBV4-3	NA	19	TRBJ2-3	TRBD1	TGCGCCAGCAGCCAAGATCTAAGGACAGGGGGCGCTAGGACAGATACGCAGTATTTT	CASSQDLRTGGARTDTQYF
TRBV7-8	few	13	TRBJ2-7	NA	TGTGCCAGCAGCTCCCGAGGGGCCTACGAGCAGTACTTC	CASSSRGAYEQYF
TRBV12-3/TRBV12-4	few	13	TRBJ1-1	NA	TGTGCCAGCAGTTTTTATGGGAACACTGAAGCTTTCTTT	CASSFYGNTEAFF
TRBV30	many	10	TRBJ1-1	NA	TGTGCCTGGAGTGGGGGTGAAGCTTTCTTT	CAWSGGEAFF
TRBV5-6	NA	15	TRBJ2-5	TRBD2	TGTGCCAGCAGCTCTTTTAGCGGGGGGGCAGAGACCCAGTACTTC	CASSSFSGGAETQYF